A selection of T cell receptor beta chains follows, all from one sample in a study of early T cells in non-severe SARS-CoV-2 infection. MiXCR was run by TCRdb on the 5' RACE reads, yielding one entry per CDR3 protein. Among 65,000 to 95,000 distinct CDR3 sequences listed, approximately 12% were seen once. The sequences come from whole blood, collected at baseline. All receptors come from an adult who was a healthcare worker with PCR-confirmed SARS-CoV-2 infection or an uninfected control (not recorded which). The donor label of this sample is uncertain. The CDR3 runs from the conserved cysteine through the conserved F or W. Fields, in order: J gene, V gene, clone size, D gene, CDR3 protein, CDR3 DNA. The D gene is left open where the match is weak. The listing skips clone size in some rows; elsewhere it reads once, few, many or a size class.

>TRBJ2-7|TRBV20-1|-|TRBD2
CSALAGSEQYF
TGCAGTGCACTAGCGGGATCGGAGCAGTACTTC
>TRBJ2-7|TRBV3-1|-|TRBD2
CASSQDERGYEQYF
TGTGCCAGCAGCCAAGATGAGCGGGGATACGAGCAGTACTTC
>TRBJ2-7|TRBV20-1|-|-
CSARDSNYEQYF
TGCAGTGCTAGGGACAGCAACTACGAGCAGTACTTC
>TRBJ2-2|TRBV6-6|few|-
CASSIDTGELFF
TGTGCCAGCAGTATCGACACCGGGGAGCTGTTTTTT
>TRBJ1-5|TRBV4-1|-|-
CASSPALNQPQHF
TGCGCCAGCAGTCCGGCCCTTAATCAGCCCCAGCATTTT
>TRBJ2-3|TRBV25-1|-|TRBD2
CASSPFHGGSGDTQYF
TGTGCCAGCAGTCCCTTCCATGGCGGGAGTGGAGATACGCAGTATTTT
>TRBJ1-4|TRBV12-5|-|-
CASGPPGPSNEKLFF
TGTGCTAGTGGCCCGCCCGGGCCATCTAATGAAAAACTGTTTTTT
>TRBJ2-3|TRBV2|-|-
CASTRTRTDTQYF
TGTGCCAGCACACGAACGCGGACAGATACGCAGTATTTT
>TRBJ2-7|TRBV2|-|TRBD1
CASSAGTVYEQYF
TGTGCCAGCAGTGCCGGGACAGTGTACGAGCAGTACTTC
>TRBJ2-6|TRBV27|-|-
CASSYASSGANVLTF
TGTGCCAGCAGTTATGCCAGCTCTGGGGCCAACGTCCTGACTTTC
>TRBJ2-4|TRBV4-3|-|-
CASRAEGENIQYF
TGCGCCAGCAGGGCGGAAGGGGAAAACATTCAGTACTTC
>TRBJ2-3|TRBV9|-|TRBD2
CASTEGPGGRTDTQYF
TGTGCCAGCACCGAGGGACCGGGAGGGCGGACAGATACGCAGTATTTT
>TRBJ1-6|TRBV18|many|TRBD1
CASSETGILHHF
TGTGCCAGCTCAGAGACAGGGATCCTGCACCACTTT
>TRBJ2-3|TRBV20-1|-|-
CSARDSVQSTDTQYF
TGCAGTGCTAGAGACTCGGTTCAAAGCACAGATACGCAGTATTTT
>TRBJ1-1|TRBV12-3/TRBV12-4|-|-
CASKLGGMTYEAFF
TGTGCCAGCAAATTGGGGGGAATGACCTATGAAGCTTTCTTT
>TRBJ2-7|TRBV13|many|TRBD1
CASSPRDSSYEQYF
TGTGCCAGCAGCCCCCGGGACAGTTCCTACGAGCAGTACTTC
>TRBJ2-7|TRBV18|many|TRBD2
CASSSAGVSYEQYF
TGTGCCAGCTCTAGTGCGGGAGTCTCCTACGAGCAGTACTTC
>TRBJ1-2|TRBV12-3/TRBV12-4|few|-
CASSPGAYGYTF
TGTGCCAGCAGTCCTGGGGCCTATGGCTACACCTTC
>TRBJ2-3|TRBV10-3|few|TRBD1
CAIRDGTDTGNTQYF
TGTGCCATCAGGGACGGGACAGACACGGGGAATACGCAGTATTTT
>TRBJ2-1|TRBV20-1|-|-
CSALRASLIPSYNEQFF
TGCAGTGCCCTCCGGGCGAGCCTCATTCCCTCCTACAATGAGCAGTTCTTC
>TRBJ2-4|TRBV10-2|-|TRBD2
CASKGGVRDIQYF
TGCGCCAGCAAGGGAGGGGTGAGGGACATTCAGTACTTC
>TRBJ2-2|TRBV7-3|many|-
CASSQGRADAGELFF
TGTGCCAGCAGTCAAGGCCGGGCAGATGCCGGGGAGCTGTTTTTT
>TRBJ1-2|TRBV5-6|few|-
CASSLIPPWDYGYTF
TGTGCCAGCAGCTTGATTCCTCCCTGGGACTATGGCTACACCTTC
>TRBJ2-2|TRBV5-1|-|TRBD2
CASSPPGGDTGELFF
TGCGCCAGCAGCCCTCCCGGGGGGGACACCGGGGAGCTGTTTTTT
>TRBJ2-5|TRBV11-2|-|-
CASSWDLRGETQYF
TGTGCCAGCAGCTGGGACCTACGAGGGGAGACCCAGTACTTC
>TRBJ2-5|TRBV18|-|-
CASSDSQETQYF
TGTGCCAGCTCAGACTCGCAAGAGACCCAGTACTTC
>TRBJ2-7|TRBV6-6|few|TRBD2
CASRGLAGDSYEQYF
TGTGCCAGCAGGGGACTAGCGGGAGACTCCTACGAGCAGTACTTC
>TRBJ2-7|TRBV2|-|-
CASSSGTRGREQYF
TGTGCCAGCAGTTCTGGGACCCGGGGGCGGGAGCAGTACTTC
>TRBJ1-1|TRBV20-1|many|-
CSARSPGTEAFF
TGCAGTGCTAGGAGTCCGGGCACTGAAGCTTTCTTT
>TRBJ2-3|TRBV7-2|few|TRBD2
CASSRVAGGKSDTQYF
TGTGCCAGCAGCCGCGTAGCGGGGGGGAAATCAGATACGCAGTATTTT
>TRBJ2-5|TRBV5-1|-|-
CASSSPPRETQYF
TGCGCCAGCAGCTCGCCTCCTCGGGAGACCCAGTACTTC
>TRBJ2-7|TRBV12-3/TRBV12-4|few|-
CASSRALRGYEQYF
TGTGCCAGCAGCCGAGCCTTACGGGGGTACGAGCAGTACTTC
>TRBJ2-1|TRBV12-3/TRBV12-4|-|TRBD1
CASSLMGQLNEQFF
TGTGCCAGCAGTTTAATGGGACAGCTCAATGAGCAGTTCTTC
>TRBJ2-1|TRBV25-1|many|-
CASSELAKGEQFF
TGTGCCAGCAGTGAACTAGCTAAGGGTGAGCAGTTCTTC
>TRBJ1-2|TRBV30|few|-
CAWRVQGVLNYGYTF
TGTGCCTGGAGGGTACAGGGAGTCCTTAACTATGGCTACACCTTC
>TRBJ2-2|TRBV19|few|TRBD1
CASSTGTANTGELFF
TGTGCCAGTAGTACCGGGACAGCCAACACCGGGGAGCTGTTTTTT
>TRBJ2-3|TRBV4-1|few|TRBD2
CASSQGAGGLAGRVTDTQYF
TGCGCCAGCAGCCAAGGGGCCGGGGGGCTAGCGGGCAGAGTCACAGATACGCAGTATTTT
>TRBJ2-1|TRBV7-2|few|-
CASRMSRGDEQFF
TGTGCCAGCAGGATGTCCCGCGGGGATGAGCAGTTCTTC
>TRBJ1-2|TRBV9|-|-
CASSVAMGLPGYGYTF
TGTGCCAGCAGCGTAGCAATGGGACTCCCGGGGTATGGCTACACCTTC
>TRBJ2-1|TRBV10-1|many|TRBD2
CASSDPGLAGGYEQFF
TGCGCCAGCAGTGACCCTGGACTAGCGGGAGGGTATGAGCAGTTCTTC
>TRBJ2-7|TRBV7-2|-|-
CASSLGAVPYEQYF
TGTGCCAGCAGCTTAGGGGCAGTTCCCTACGAGCAGTACTTC
>TRBJ2-5|TRBV5-1|-|TRBD2
CASSLAASGAGETQYF
TGCGCCAGCAGCTTGGCGGCTAGCGGGGCGGGTGAGACCCAGTACTTC
>TRBJ2-1|TRBV7-3|-|TRBD2
CASSPGTSWNEQFF
TGTGCCAGCAGCCCCGGGACTAGCTGGAATGAGCAGTTCTTC
>TRBJ2-2|TRBV3-1|few|-
CASSQPDTNTGELFF
TGTGCCAGCAGCCAGCCGGACACTAACACCGGGGAGCTGTTTTTT
>TRBJ2-2|TRBV6-2/TRBV6-3|few|TRBD1
CASSPTPTGMDTGELFF
TGTGCCAGCAGTCCCACCCCGACAGGGATGGACACCGGGGAGCTGTTTTTT
>TRBJ2-1|TRBV11-3|many|-
CASSSRDFNEQFF
TGTGCCAGCAGCTCCCGGGACTTCAATGAGCAGTTCTTC
>TRBJ2-3|TRBV6-2/TRBV6-3|-|-
CASSYGPASPTQYF
TGTGCCAGCAGTTATGGCCCCGCATCGCCTACGCAGTATTTT
>TRBJ2-3|TRBV3-1|many|TRBD2
CASSHWISGITDTQYF
TGTGCCAGCAGCCATTGGATTAGCGGGATAACAGATACGCAGTATTTT
>TRBJ2-3|TRBV15|-|-
CATSRGVGTDTQYF
TGTGCCACCAGCAGAGGGGTAGGCACAGATACGCAGTATTTT
>TRBJ2-6|TRBV18|-|-
CASSPRPSGANVLTF
TGTGCCAGCTCACCGCGTCCCTCTGGGGCCAACGTCCTGACTTTC
>TRBJ1-2|TRBV9|few|TRBD1
CASDRENYGYTF
TGTGCCAGCGACAGGGAGAACTATGGCTACACCTTC
>TRBJ2-3|TRBV19|few|TRBD2
CASSPLAGDTDTQYF
TGTGCCAGTAGTCCGCTAGCGGGAGACACAGATACGCAGTATTTT
>TRBJ2-1|TRBV29-1|few|TRBD1
CSATGQAYRGNEQFF
TGCAGCGCTACGGGACAGGCTTATAGGGGCAATGAGCAGTTCTTC
>TRBJ2-1|TRBV27|-|-
CASTPRESSYNEQFF
TGTGCCAGCACCCCACGGGAGAGCTCCTACAATGAGCAGTTCTTC